Detailed here is one T cell receptor beta chain. Its antigen is currently unknown. Every donor provided one heparinised blood draw, which averaged about 116 mL. The data were taken from a study of beta chain features in type 1 diabetes. Study-wide points: The naive, central memory and Treg TCRB repertoires showed an apparent similarity that was greater among patients than among healthy donors. Moderately but significantly shorter TCRB CDR3s were found in Type 1 diabetes patients in all four CD4+ subsets.

As every portion of the isolated RNA was reverse transcribed, the sequencing read expressed TCRB transcripts. Samples of naive, central memory and regulatory T cells yielded a mean of around 3.4 million reads. The protocol was immunoSEQ multiplex PCR, while the TCRdb copy is restricted to in-frame clones and leaves out a portion. The sample contains around 260,000 clones, approximately 20% of which appear only once. V lost 4 bases and J 2 bases, leaving 5 bases between the germline ends. The CDR3 length is 12 residues. Germline CDR1 reads MDHEN; CDR2 reads SYDVKM. Material: naive CD4+ T cells from blood. This clonotype originated in a middle-aged woman with type 1 diabetes. V gene TRBV28 combines with J gene TRBJ2-5; D ambiguous. The CDR3 bases are TGTGCCAGCAGTTCGGTACAAGAGACCCAGTACTTC. Translation gives CASSSVQETQYF.